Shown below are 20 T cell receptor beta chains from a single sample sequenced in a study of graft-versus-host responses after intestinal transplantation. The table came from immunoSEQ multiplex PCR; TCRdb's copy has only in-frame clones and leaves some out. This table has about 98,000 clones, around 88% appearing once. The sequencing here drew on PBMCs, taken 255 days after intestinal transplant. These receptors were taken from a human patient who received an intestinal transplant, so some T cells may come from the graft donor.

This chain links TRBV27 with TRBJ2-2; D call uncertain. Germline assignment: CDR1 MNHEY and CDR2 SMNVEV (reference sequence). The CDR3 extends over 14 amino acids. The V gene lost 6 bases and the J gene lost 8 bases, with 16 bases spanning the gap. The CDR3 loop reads CASSPGLISGELFF. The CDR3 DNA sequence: TGTGCCAGCAGCCCTGGTCTCATCTCAGGGGAGCTGTTTTTT.

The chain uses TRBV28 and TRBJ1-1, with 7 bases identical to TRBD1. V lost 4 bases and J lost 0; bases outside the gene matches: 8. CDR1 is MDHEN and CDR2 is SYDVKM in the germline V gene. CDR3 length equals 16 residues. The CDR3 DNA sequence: TGTGCCAGCAGTTCCCCTCAGACAGGGCTGAACACTGAAGCTTTCTTT. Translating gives CASSSPQTGLNTEAFF.

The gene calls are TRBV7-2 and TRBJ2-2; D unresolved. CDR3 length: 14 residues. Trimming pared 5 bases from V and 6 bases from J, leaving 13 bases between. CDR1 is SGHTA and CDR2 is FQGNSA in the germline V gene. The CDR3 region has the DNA TGTGCCAGCAGCGTTGACTTGACTGCCGGGGAGCTGTTTTTT. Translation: CASSVDLTAGELFF.

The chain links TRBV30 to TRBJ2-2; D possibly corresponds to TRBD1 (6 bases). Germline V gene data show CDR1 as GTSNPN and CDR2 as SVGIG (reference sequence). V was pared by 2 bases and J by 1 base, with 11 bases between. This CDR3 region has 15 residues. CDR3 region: CAWSFLGQNTGELFF. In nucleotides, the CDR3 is TGTGCCTGGAGTTTTTTGGGACAGAACACCGGGGAGCTGTTTTTT.

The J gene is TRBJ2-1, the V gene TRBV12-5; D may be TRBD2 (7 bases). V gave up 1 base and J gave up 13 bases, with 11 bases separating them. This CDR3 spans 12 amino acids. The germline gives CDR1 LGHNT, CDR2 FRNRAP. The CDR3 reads CASGLDRGAQFF. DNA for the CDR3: TGTGCTAGTGGTTTGGACCGGGGGGCCCAGTTCTTC.

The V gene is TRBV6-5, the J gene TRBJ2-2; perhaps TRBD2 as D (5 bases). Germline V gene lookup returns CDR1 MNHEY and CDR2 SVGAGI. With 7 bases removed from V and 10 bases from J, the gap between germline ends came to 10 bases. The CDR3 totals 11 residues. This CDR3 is CASTFGEELFF. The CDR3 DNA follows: TGTGCCAGCACCTTCGGGGAGGAGCTGTTTTTT.

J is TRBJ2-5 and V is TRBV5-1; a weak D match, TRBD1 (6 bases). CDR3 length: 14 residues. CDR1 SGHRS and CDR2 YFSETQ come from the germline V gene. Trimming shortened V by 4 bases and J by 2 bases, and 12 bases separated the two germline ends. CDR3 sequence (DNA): TGCGCCAGCAGCGAAACAGGGACGCAAGAGACCCAGTACTTC. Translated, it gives CASSETGTQETQYF.

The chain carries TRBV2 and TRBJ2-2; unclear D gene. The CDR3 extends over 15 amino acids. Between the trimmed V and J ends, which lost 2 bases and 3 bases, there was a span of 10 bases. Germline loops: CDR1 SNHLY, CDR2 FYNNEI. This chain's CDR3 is CASSERRPYTGELFF. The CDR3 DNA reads TGTGCCAGCAGTGAAAGAAGACCGTACACCGGGGAGCTGTTTTTT.

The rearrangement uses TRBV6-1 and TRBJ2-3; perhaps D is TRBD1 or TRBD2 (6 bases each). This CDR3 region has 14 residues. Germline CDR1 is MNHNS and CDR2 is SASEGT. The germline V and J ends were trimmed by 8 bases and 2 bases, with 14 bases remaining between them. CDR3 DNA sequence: TGTGCCAGCGGGGGGCCGGCACACACAGATACGCAGTATTTT. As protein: CASGGPAHTDTQYF.

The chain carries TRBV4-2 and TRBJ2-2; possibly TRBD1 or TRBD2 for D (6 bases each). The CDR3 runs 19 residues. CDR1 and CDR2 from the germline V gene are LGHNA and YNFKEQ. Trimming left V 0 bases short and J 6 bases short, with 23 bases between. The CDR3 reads CASSQDARGVWGSSGELFF. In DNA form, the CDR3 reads TGTGCCAGCAGCCAAGATGCGAGGGGGGTGTGGGGTTCGTCCGGGGAGCTGTTTTTT.

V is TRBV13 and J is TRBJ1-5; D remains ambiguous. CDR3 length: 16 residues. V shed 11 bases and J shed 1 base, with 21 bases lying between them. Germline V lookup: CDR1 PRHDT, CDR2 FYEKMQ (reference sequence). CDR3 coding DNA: TGTGCCGTCAAGGGAGGGAACGGCCCGAGCAATCAGCCCCAGCATTTT. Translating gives CAVKGGNGPSNQPQHF.

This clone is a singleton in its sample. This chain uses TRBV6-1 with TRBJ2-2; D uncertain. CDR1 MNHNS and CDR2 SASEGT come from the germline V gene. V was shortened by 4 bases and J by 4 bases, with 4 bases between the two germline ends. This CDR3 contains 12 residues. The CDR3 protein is CASSAPTGELFF. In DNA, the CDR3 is TGTGCCAGCAGTGCTCCCACCGGGGAGCTGTTTTTT.

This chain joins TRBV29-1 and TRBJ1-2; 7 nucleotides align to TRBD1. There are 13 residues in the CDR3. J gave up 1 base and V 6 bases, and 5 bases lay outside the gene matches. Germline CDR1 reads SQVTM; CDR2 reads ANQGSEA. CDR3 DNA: TGCAGCGTGGTGACAGGGTTTAACTATGGCTACACCTTC. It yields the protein CSVVTGFNYGYTF. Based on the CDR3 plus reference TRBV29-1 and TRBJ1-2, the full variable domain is SAVISQKPSRDICQRGTSLTIQCQVDSQVTMMFWYRQQPGQSLTLIATANQGSEATYESGFVIDKFPISRPNLTFSTLTVSNMSPEDSSIYLCSVVTGFNYGYTFGSGTRLTVV.

CDR3 DNA: TGTGCCAGCAGTGAAGTGACAGGGACTAATTCACCCCTCCACTTT. Amino acids: CASSEVTGTNSPLHF. V usage is TRBV2 and J usage is TRBJ1-6; 7 bases are shared with TRBD1. The germline gives CDR1 SNHLY, CDR2 FYNNEI. The CDR3 runs 15 residues. The V gene end was trimmed by 1 base and the J gene end by 6 bases; junction bases not matched to a gene: 3.

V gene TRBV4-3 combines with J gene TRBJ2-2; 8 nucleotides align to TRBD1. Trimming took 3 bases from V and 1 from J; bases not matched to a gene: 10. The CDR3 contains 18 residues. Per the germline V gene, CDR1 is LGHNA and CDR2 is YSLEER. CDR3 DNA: TGCGCCAGCAGCCACCTCCTTATTGGACAGGGGAACACCGGGGAGCTGTTTTTT. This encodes CASSHLLIGQGNTGELFF.

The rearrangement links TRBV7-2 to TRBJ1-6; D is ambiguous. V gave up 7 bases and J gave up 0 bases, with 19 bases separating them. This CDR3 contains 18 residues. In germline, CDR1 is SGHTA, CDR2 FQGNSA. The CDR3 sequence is CASTKAVGGSSYNSPLHF. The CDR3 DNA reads TGTGCCAGCACCAAAGCGGTTGGCGGGAGCTCCTATAATTCACCCCTCCACTTT. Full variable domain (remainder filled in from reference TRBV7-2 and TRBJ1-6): GAGVSQSPSNKVTEKGKDVELRCDPISGHTALYWYRQSLGQGLEFLIYFQGNSAPDKSGLPSDRFSAERTGGSVSTLTIQRTQQEDSAVYLCASTKAVGGSSYNSPLHFGNGTRLTVT.

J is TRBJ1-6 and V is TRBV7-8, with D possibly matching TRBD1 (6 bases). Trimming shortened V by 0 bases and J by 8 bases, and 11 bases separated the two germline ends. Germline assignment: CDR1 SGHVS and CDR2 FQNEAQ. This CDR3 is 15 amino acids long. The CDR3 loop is CASSLAQGTDSPLHF. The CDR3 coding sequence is TGTGCCAGCAGCTTAGCGCAGGGGACGGATTCACCCCTCCACTTT. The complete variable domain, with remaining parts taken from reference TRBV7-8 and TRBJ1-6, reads GAGVSQSPRYKVAKRGQDVALRCDPISGHVSLFWYQQALGQGPEFLTYFQNEAQLDKSGLPSDRFFAERPEGSVSTLKIQRTQQEDSAVYLCASSLAQGTDSPLHFGNGTRLTVT.

CDR3 protein: CASSSPRESIATGELFF. The CDR3 DNA sequence: TGTGCCAGCAGCTCCCCCCGGGAATCTATAGCCACCGGGGAGCTGTTTTTT. J is TRBJ2-2 and V is TRBV7-2; D is perhaps TRBD2 (5 bases). V was shortened by 4 bases and J by 4 bases, with 19 bases between the two germline ends. Germline lookup yields CDR1 SGHTA and CDR2 FQGNSA. This CDR3 comprises 17 residues.

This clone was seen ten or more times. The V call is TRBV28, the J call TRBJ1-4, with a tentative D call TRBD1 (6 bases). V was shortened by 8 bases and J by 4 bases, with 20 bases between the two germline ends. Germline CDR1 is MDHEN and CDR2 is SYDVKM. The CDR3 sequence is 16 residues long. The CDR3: CASCGTLFGHNEKLFF. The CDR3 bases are TGTGCCAGCTGTGGGACACTCTTCGGGCATAATGAAAAACTGTTTTTT.

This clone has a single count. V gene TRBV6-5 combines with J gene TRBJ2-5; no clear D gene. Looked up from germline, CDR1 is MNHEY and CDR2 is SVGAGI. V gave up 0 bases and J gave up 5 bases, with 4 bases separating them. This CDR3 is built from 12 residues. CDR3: CASSYSRETQYF. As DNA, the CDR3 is TGTGCCAGCAGTTACTCGAGGGAGACCCAGTACTTC.